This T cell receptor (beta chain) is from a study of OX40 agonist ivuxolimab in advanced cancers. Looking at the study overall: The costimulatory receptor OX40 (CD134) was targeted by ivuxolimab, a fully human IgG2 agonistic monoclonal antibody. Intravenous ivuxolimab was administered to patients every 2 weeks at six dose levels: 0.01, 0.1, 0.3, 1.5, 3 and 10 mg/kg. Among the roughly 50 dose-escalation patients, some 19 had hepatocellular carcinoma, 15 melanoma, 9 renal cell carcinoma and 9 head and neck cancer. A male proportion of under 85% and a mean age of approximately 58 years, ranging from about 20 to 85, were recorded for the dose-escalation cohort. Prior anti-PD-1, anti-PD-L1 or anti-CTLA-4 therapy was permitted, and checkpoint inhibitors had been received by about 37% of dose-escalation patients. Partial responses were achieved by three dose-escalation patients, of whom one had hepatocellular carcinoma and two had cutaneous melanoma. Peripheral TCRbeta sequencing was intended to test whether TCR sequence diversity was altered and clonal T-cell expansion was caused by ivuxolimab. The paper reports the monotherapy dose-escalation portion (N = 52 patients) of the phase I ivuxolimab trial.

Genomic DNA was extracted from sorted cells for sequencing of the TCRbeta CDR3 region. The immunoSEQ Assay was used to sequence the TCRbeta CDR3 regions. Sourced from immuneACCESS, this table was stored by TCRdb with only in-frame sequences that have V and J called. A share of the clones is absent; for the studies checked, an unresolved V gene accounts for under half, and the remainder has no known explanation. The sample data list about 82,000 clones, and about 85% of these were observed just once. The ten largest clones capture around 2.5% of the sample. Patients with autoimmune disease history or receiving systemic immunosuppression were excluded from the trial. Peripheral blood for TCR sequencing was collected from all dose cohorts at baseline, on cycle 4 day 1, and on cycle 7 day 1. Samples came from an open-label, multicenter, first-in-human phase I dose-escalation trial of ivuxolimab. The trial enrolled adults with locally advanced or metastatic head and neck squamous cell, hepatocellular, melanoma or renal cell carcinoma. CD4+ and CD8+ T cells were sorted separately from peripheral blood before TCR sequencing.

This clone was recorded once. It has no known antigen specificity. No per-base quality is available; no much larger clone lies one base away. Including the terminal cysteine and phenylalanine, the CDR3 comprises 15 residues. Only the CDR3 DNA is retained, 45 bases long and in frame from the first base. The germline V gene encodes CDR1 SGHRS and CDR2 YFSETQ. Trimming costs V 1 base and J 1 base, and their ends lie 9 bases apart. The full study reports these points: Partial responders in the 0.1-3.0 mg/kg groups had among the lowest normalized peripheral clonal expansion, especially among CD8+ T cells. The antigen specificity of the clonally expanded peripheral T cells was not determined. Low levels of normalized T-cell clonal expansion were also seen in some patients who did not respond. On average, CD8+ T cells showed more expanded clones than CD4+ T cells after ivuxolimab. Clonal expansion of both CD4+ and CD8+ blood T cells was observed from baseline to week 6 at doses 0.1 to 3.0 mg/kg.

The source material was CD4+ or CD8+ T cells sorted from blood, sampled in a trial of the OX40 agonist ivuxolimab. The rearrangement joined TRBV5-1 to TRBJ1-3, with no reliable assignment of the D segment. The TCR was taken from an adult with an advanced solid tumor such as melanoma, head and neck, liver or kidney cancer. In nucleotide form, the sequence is TGCGCCAGCAGCTTGTGGGGAGGATCTGGAAACACCATATATTTT. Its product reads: CASSLWGGSGNTIYF. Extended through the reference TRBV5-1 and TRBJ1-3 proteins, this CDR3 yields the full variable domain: KAGVTQTPRYLIKTRGQQVTLSCSPISGHRSVSWYQQTPGQGLQFLFEYFSETQRNKGNFPGRFSGRQFSNSRSEMNVSTLELGDSALYLCASSLWGGSGNTIYFGEGSWLTVV.